These 32 T cell receptor beta chains were sequenced from one sample in a study of cytomegalovirus exposure and HLA in healthy donors. The PCR made use of 60 Vbeta and 13 Jbeta primers. The protocol was immunoSEQ multiplex PCR, while the TCRdb copy is restricted to in-frame clones and leaves out a portion. Here the sample spans under 100,000 clones, roughly four fifths being singletons. Source material: PBMCs. The receptor source for this set is a human donor in good health.

V is TRBV7-9 and J is TRBJ2-7; 12 bases are shared with TRBD2. CDR3 length equals 15 residues. Looked up from germline, CDR1 is SEHNR and CDR2 is FQNEAQ (reference sequence). J lost 9 bases, V lost 5 bases, and 11 bases had no gene match. As DNA, the CDR3 is TGTGCCAGCAGCCCAGAACTAGCGGGAGGATTCGGGCAGTACTTC. Amino acid sequence: CASSPELAGGFGQYF.

The J gene is TRBJ2-1, the V gene TRBV27, with D maybe TRBD2 (7 bases). Trimming removed 3 bases from V and 6 bases from J, with 15 bases in between. CDR1 and CDR2 (germline): MNHEY, SMNVEV (reference sequence). This CDR3 has 15 residues. The CDR3 is CASSLARGGVNEQFF. CDR3 nucleotides: TGTGCCAGCAGTTTGGCTAGAGGGGGGGTCAATGAGCAGTTCTTC.

The DNA for the CDR3 is TGTGCCAGCAGTGAATGGGCAGGGGATGGCTACACCTTC. As protein: CASSEWAGDGYTF. V is TRBV2 and J is TRBJ1-2, with D maybe TRBD1 (6 bases). The V and J ends lost 2 bases and 6 bases respectively, with 10 bases between them. The CDR3 covers 13 residues. The germline V gene encodes CDR1 SNHLY and CDR2 FYNNEI. Drawing the rest from reference TRBV2 and TRBJ1-2, the complete variable domain is EPEVTQTPSHQVTQMGQEVILRCVPISNHLYFYWYRQILGQKVEFLVSFYNNEISEKSEIFDDQFSVERPDGSNFTLKIRSTKLEDSAMYFCASSEWAGDGYTFGSGTRLTVV.

The chain recombines TRBV9 with TRBJ2-1; 8 bases map to TRBD2. This CDR3 region has 15 residues. Germline CDR1 SGDLS, CDR2 YYNGEE. J gave up 2 bases and V 1 base, and 2 bases lay outside the gene matches. This chain's CDR3 is CASSVTSGTYNEQFF. The CDR3 DNA is TGTGCCAGCAGCGTAACTAGCGGCACCTACAATGAGCAGTTCTTC.

The rearrangement joins TRBV5-1 to TRBJ2-1; TRBD2 matches at 11 bases. CDR3 length equals 15 residues. The junction had 8 bases not matched to a gene; V was cut back by 3 bases and J by 9 bases. The V gene's germline CDR1 is SGHRS and CDR2 YFSETQ. The CDR3 spells CASSYYSGGAVEQFF. Here the CDR3 DNA reads TGCGCCAGCAGCTATTATAGCGGGGGGGCCGTTGAGCAGTTCTTC.

The CDR3 bases are TGTGCCAGCAGTGAAGATAAAGGGGGCAACTATGGCTACACCTTC. Translating gives CASSEDKGGNYGYTF. This chain connects TRBV6-1 to TRBJ1-2, with TRBD1 identical over 7 bases. The CDR3 sequence is 15 residues long. CDR1 is MNHNS, CDR2 SASEGT, per germline. Trimming removed 1 base from V and 2 bases from J; junction bases left unmatched: 4.

This rearrangement joins TRBV6-1 to TRBJ1-1, with TRBD1 identical over 10 bases. The CDR3 runs to 15 residues. V lost 4 bases, J lost 3 bases, and 5 bases stayed unmatched. Germline lookup yields CDR1 MNHNS and CDR2 SASEGT. CDR3 DNA sequence: TGTGCCAGCAGTGCACTGACAGGGGGCTACACTGAAGCTTTCTTT. It translates to CASSALTGGYTEAFF.

CDR3 loop: CASTGLAKVSGELFF. The CDR3 bases are TGTGCCAGTACAGGACTAGCGAAGGTCTCCGGGGAGCTGTTTTTT. The rearrangement uses TRBV19 and TRBJ2-2; 9 nucleotides align to TRBD2. The CDR3 contains 15 residues. V shed 7 bases and J 6 bases; nucleotides not matched to a gene: 9. From germline, CDR1 is LNHDA and CDR2 SQIVND (reference sequence).

The chain couples TRBV27 to TRBJ2-2; weak D call: TRBD1 (6 bases). Looked up from germline, CDR1 is MNHEY and CDR2 is SMNVEV (reference sequence). Trimming pared 5 bases from V and 4 bases from J, leaving 14 bases between. This CDR3 has 15 amino acids. CDR3 nucleotides: TGTGCCAGCAGTCTCAGGGGACACCGCACCGGGGAGCTGTTTTTT. As protein: CASSLRGHRTGELFF.

The chain is built from TRBV30 and TRBJ2-7; TRBD2 aligns across 9 bases. V shed 2 bases and J 1 base; nucleotides not matched to a gene: 6. The CDR3 spans 15 residues. Germline V gene data show CDR1 as GTSNPN and CDR2 as SVGIG (reference sequence). DNA for the CDR3: TGTGCCTGGAGTCCCCTAGCGGGACCTTCCTACGAGCAGTACTTC. This codes for CAWSPLAGPSYEQYF. Complete variable domain (other parts from reference TRBV30 and TRBJ2-7): SQTIHQWPATLVQPVGSPLSLECTVEGTSNPNLYWYRQAAGRGLQLLFYSVGIGQISSEVPQNLSASRPQDRQFILSSKKLLLSDSGFYLCAWSPLAGPSYEQYFGPGTRLTVT.

As for this clone: One junction end disagrees with the germline gene, perhaps due to a read error. The chain combines TRBV7-9 with TRBJ1-2; 7 bases are shared with TRBD1. This CDR3 is 15 amino acids long. Per germline, CDR1 SEHNR and CDR2 FQNEAQ (reference sequence). CDR3 region: CASSLGQGVSYGYPF. CDR3 DNA: TGTGCCAGCAGCTTAGGCCAGGGGGTTAGCTATGGCTACCCCTTC.

A few counts support this clone. The chain employs TRBV4-1 and TRBJ2-7; D remains ambiguous. CDR3 length: 13 amino acids. The V gene lost 6 bases and the J gene lost 3 bases, with 12 bases spanning the gap. CDR1 MGHRA and CDR2 YSYEKL come from the germline V gene. CDR3 nucleotides: TGCGCCAGCAGTTTCCGGCAGGACTACGAGCAGTACTTC. Encoded protein: CASSFRQDYEQYF.

This clone is a singleton in its sample. A junction end diverges from the germline sequence, so it may reflect a read error. This sequence joins TRBV30 and TRBJ1-2, with 9 positions matching TRBD1. The CDR3 extends over 17 amino acids. CDR1 is GTSNPN and CDR2 is SVGIG in the germline V gene (reference sequence). This CDR3 is CAWSVPGQGPNNYGYPF. CDR3 in DNA: TGTGCCTGGAGCGTACCGGGACAGGGCCCCAATAACTATGGCTACCCCTTC.

This chain connects TRBV2 to TRBJ2-7; 9 positions agree with TRBD2. The CDR3 is made up of 14 amino acids. Looked up from germline, CDR1 is SNHLY and CDR2 is FYNNEI. The V gene end was trimmed by 3 bases and the J gene end by 5 bases; junction bases not matched to a gene: 5. CDR3 in amino acids: CASSDRGLAHEQYF. The CDR3, as DNA: TGTGCCAGCAGTGACAGGGGACTAGCCCACGAGCAGTACTTC.

The chain employs TRBV5-4 and TRBJ2-7; 9 bases are shared with TRBD1. After removal of 0 bases from V and 1 base from J, the junction contained 2 bases not matched to a gene. The V gene's germline CDR1 is SGHNT and CDR2 YYREEE (reference sequence). The CDR3 consists of 15 residues. DNA for the CDR3: TGTGCCAGCAGCTTGGTGGGGACAGGGTCCTACGAGCAGTACTTC. It encodes CASSLVGTGSYEQYF. Looking up the rest from reference TRBV5-4 and TRBJ2-7 gives the full variable domain: ETGVTQSPTHLIKTRGQQVTLRCSSQSGHNTVSWYQQALGQGPQFIFQYYREEENGRGNFPPRFSGLQFPNYSSELNVNALELDDSALYLCASSLVGTGSYEQYFGPGTRLTVT.

CDR3 protein: CASSIVWGGGSTQYF. For the CDR3, the DNA is TGTGCCAGTAGTATAGTATGGGGGGGCGGGAGTACGCAGTATTTT. The chain links TRBV19 to TRBJ2-3; D perhaps matches TRBD2 (7 bases). Germline assignment: CDR1 LNHDA and CDR2 SQIVND (reference sequence). V gave up 1 base and J gave up 8 bases, with 16 bases separating them. There are 15 residues in the CDR3.

The CDR3 here is CASSEAAGPHYEQYF. In DNA, the CDR3 is TGTGCCAGCAGTGAAGCCGCAGGGCCCCACTACGAGCAGTACTTC. V is TRBV2 and J is TRBJ2-7; the D gene is possibly TRBD1 (5 bases). Germline CDR1 is SNHLY and CDR2 is FYNNEI. There are 15 residues in the CDR3. Trimming pared 0 bases from V and 3 bases from J, leaving 12 bases between.

The rearrangement joins TRBV14 to TRBJ1-2; 10 bases match TRBD1. CDR3 length equals 14 residues. V shed 2 bases, J shed 7 bases, and the junction held 4 bases outside the gene matches. CDR1 is SGHDN, CDR2 FVKESK, per germline. In nucleotides, the CDR3 is TGTGCCAGCAGCCAACGACAGGGGGCCCGTGGCTACACCTTC. Translation gives CASSQRQGARGYTF. The full variable domain, with the rest looked up from reference TRBV14 and TRBJ1-2, is EAGVTQFPSHSVIEKGQTVTLRCDPISGHDNLYWYRRVMGKEIKFLLHFVKESKQDESGMPNNRFLAERTGGTYSTLKVQPAELEDSGVYFCASSQRQGARGYTFGSGTRLTVV.

V is TRBV19 and J is TRBJ1-1; tentatively, D is TRBD1 (6 bases). V was trimmed by 5 bases and J by 1 base, leaving 17 bases between them. This CDR3 is built from 16 residues. Looked up from germline, CDR1 is LNHDA and CDR2 is SQIVND (reference sequence). The CDR3 loop reads CASSPSRDNSNTEAFF. The DNA for the CDR3 is TGTGCCAGTAGTCCATCCCGGGACAATTCGAACACTGAAGCTTTCTTT.

This clone occurred once. The rearrangement joins TRBV27 to TRBJ2-7; D possibly corresponds to TRBD2 (6 bases). With 6 bases removed from V and 2 bases from J, the gap between germline ends came to 17 bases. Germline V gene data show CDR1 as MNHEY and CDR2 as SMNVEV (reference sequence). The CDR3 runs to 15 residues. This chain's CDR3 is CASSTWEVGTYEQYF. The CDR3 DNA sequence: TGTGCCAGCAGCACATGGGAGGTCGGGACCTACGAGCAGTACTTC.

The CDR3 region is CASRRHPQETQYF. The CDR3 region has the DNA TGTGCCAGCAGAAGACACCCCCAAGAGACCCAGTACTTC. The chain combines TRBV6-6 with TRBJ2-5; no firm D call. V gave up 6 bases and J gave up 1 base, with 9 bases separating them. The germline CDR1 and CDR2 sequences are MNHNY and SVGAGI (reference sequence). The CDR3 sequence is 13 residues long.

The count of this clone is one. The genes are TRBV5-4 and TRBJ2-1; 9 positions agree with TRBD1. This CDR3 is built from 15 residues. V shed 0 bases, J shed 6 bases, and the junction held 4 bases outside the gene matches. Germline loops: CDR1 SGHNT, CDR2 YYREEE (reference sequence). CDR3 amino acids: CASSLETGGFNEQFF. The CDR3 coding sequence is TGTGCCAGCAGCTTGGAAACAGGGGGCTTCAATGAGCAGTTCTTC.

The chain recombines TRBV7-9 with TRBJ2-7; 8 nucleotides align to TRBD2. The V gene's germline CDR1 is SEHNR and CDR2 FQNEAQ (reference sequence). The CDR3 covers 14 residues. The junction had 9 bases not matched to a gene; V was cut back by 4 bases and J by 7 bases. CDR3: CASSWGRGAKEQYF. The CDR3 coding sequence is TGTGCCAGCAGCTGGGGGCGGGGGGCAAAAGAGCAGTACTTC.

The chain carries TRBV2 and TRBJ1-2, with unresolved D. The CDR3 covers 12 residues. V was trimmed by 5 bases and J by 8 bases, leaving 12 bases between them. Germline-derived CDR1 and CDR2 are SNHLY and FYNNEI. The CDR3 here is CASSPPGGGYTF. The CDR3 DNA sequence: TGTGCCAGCAGTCCCCCCGGAGGGGGCTACACCTTC.

The CDR3 loop is CASSVGTSGFLEQFF. As DNA, the CDR3 is TGCGCCAGCAGCGTAGGGACTAGCGGGTTCCTTGAGCAGTTCTTC. The chain joins TRBV5-1 to TRBJ2-1; TRBD2 matches 12 bases. Germline-derived CDR1 and CDR2 are SGHRS and YFSETQ. V lost 4 bases and J lost 9; bases outside the gene matches: 8. The CDR3 runs to 15 residues.

The CDR3 is CATSPRTDNEQFF. DNA of the CDR3: TGTGCCACCAGTCCCAGGACAGACAATGAGCAGTTCTTC. The chain combines TRBV15 with TRBJ2-1; possible D gene TRBD1, 6 bases. The CDR3 sequence is 13 residues long. Trimming pared 6 bases from V and 5 bases from J, leaving 11 bases between. Germline V gene lookup returns CDR1 LNHNV and CDR2 YYDKDF (reference sequence).

This chain links TRBV6-5 with TRBJ1-1; D unclear. The germline V gene encodes CDR1 MNHEY and CDR2 SVGAGI. This CDR3 spans 12 amino acids. The V and J ends lost 6 bases and 3 bases respectively, with 8 bases between them. CDR3 DNA sequence: TGTGCCAGCAGGCGTATGGACACTGAAGCTTTCTTT. Amino acid sequence: CASRRMDTEAFF.

The chain carries TRBV25-1 and TRBJ1-6, with D possibly TRBD1 on 5 matching bases. Trimming removed 2 bases from V and 4 bases from J, with 6 bases in between. CDR1 and CDR2 from the germline V gene are MGHDK and SYGVNS. The CDR3 is 14 residues long. The CDR3 nucleotides read TGTGCCAGCAGTGAACAGGGTTATAATTCACCCCTCCACTTT. Its protein product is CASSEQGYNSPLHF.

V gene TRBV5-6 combines with J gene TRBJ1-1, with a tentative D call TRBD1 (6 bases). This CDR3 comprises 15 residues. Germline-derived CDR1 and CDR2 are SGHDT and YYEEEE. V lost 0 bases and J lost 1, with 10 bases in between. The CDR3 here is CASSLVGGPNTEAFF. The CDR3, as DNA: TGTGCCAGCAGCTTGGTTGGGGGCCCGAACACTGAAGCTTTCTTT. The complete variable domain, with remaining parts taken from reference TRBV5-6 and TRBJ1-1, reads DAGVTQSPTHLIKTRGQQVTLRCSPKSGHDTVSWYQQALGQGPQFIFQYYEEEERQRGNFPDRFSGHQFPNYSSELNVNALLLGDSALYLCASSLVGGPNTEAFFGQGTRLTVV.

The chain recombines TRBV6-5 with TRBJ2-6; D gene unclear. CDR3 length: 15 amino acids. Trimming cost V 4 bases and J 0 bases, with 7 bases left between them. Germline-derived CDR1 and CDR2 are MNHEY and SVGAGI. The CDR3 loop reads CASSSYSSGANVLTF. The CDR3 region has the DNA TGTGCCAGCAGTTCCTACAGCTCTGGGGCCAACGTCCTGACTTTC.

The chain recombines TRBV4-1 with TRBJ1-5, with 7 positions matching TRBD1. V shed 1 base and J 4 bases; nucleotides not matched to a gene: 1. The CDR3 totals 14 residues. Germline assignment: CDR1 MGHRA and CDR2 YSYEKL. This chain's CDR3 is CASSQAGGNQPQHF. CDR3 nucleotides: TGCGCCAGCAGCCAAGCAGGGGGGAATCAGCCCCAGCATTTT.

V is TRBV7-2 and J is TRBJ2-5; possible D gene TRBD2, 5 bases. CDR1 is SGHTA, CDR2 FQGNSA, per germline. The CDR3 runs 15 residues. The germline V and J ends were trimmed by 0 bases and 5 bases, with 13 bases remaining between them. CDR3 in DNA: TGTGCCAGCAGCTTAGCCTTCAATCGGGGTGAGACCCAGTACTTC. Its protein is CASSLAFNRGETQYF.